The subject of this entry is one T cell receptor (beta chain). This clone was found once. Its antigen has not been determined. No clone much larger than this one lies a single base away; base qualities are absent. TCRbeta CDR3 regions were amplified from genomic DNA by means of the immunoSEQ Assay, a bias-controlled multiplex PCR. The original pipeline was this. Within the assay, amplification of reference gene primers was used to estimate how many nucleated cells each sample contained. Sequence reads were collapsed and filtered to measure the absolute abundance of every unique TCRbeta CDR3 rearrangement. For each sample, productive Simpson clonality was calculated as the square root of Simpson's diversity index over productive rearrangements. What TCRdb holds here is the immuneACCESS table cut down to in-frame rearrangements. Part of the clones is not present; checked against another copy, under half of the missing clones reflect an unresolved V gene, and the others are unexplained. That table is the source of V, J and clone size, and D and trimming were worked out from the DNA. In this sample the table shows fewer than 150,000 clones, approximately 84% of which occur a single time. The top ten constitute about 1.6% of the sample.

From the cysteine through the phenylalanine, the CDR3 covers 19 amino acids. Kept here is only the CDR3 DNA, which spans 57 bases and is read in frame from base 1. V is pared back by 3 bases and J by 1 base, with 21 bases lying between the germline termini. In the germline V gene, CDR1 corresponds to MGHRA and CDR2 to YSYEKL. Each collaborating institution followed its own protocols to collect whole blood in K2EDTA tubes. For TCRbeta analysis, collaborators shipped samples in one of three forms: frozen whole blood, isolated PBMCs, or DNA extracted from either of those sample types. This specimen comes from a study of blood T cell repertoires in COVID-19 (TCRdb year 2020). About the investigation overall: Samples from collaborators originated in the United States, Italy and Spain and spanned both the acute and convalescent phases of COVID-19. The prospective study material was composed of cDNA or gDNA derived from T cells, B-cell-depleted T cells, or PBMCs. The dataset comprised deeply sampled blood TCRbeta repertoires from subjects exposed to, actively infected with, or recovered from COVID-19. The repertoires were released in a freely available public database intended as a resource for research on the immune response to SARS-CoV-2. Samples were obtained from the ongoing ImmuneRACE study (first 160 participants) and from 1,200 or so subjects provided by 6 global collaborators. A de-identified subject ID, COVID-19 status, age in years and sex were almost always included in the sample metadata. Where HLA class I and class II types were available, the types were taken from metadata supplied by the sample provider, not from assay-based typing.

Study-wide conclusions, independent of this receptor: How much clinical and demographic metadata was included differed by source and by participant, and the metadata was provided uncurated.

This clonotype was sampled from a man over 45 with acute or convalescent COVID-19. The rearranged segments are TRBV4-1 and TRBJ2-2, and possibly TRBD2, on 6 matching bases. The sequenced sample was peripheral blood. The bases read TGCGCCAGCAGCCAGAAGGGCCAGTCTTTCGGGGGGAACACCGGGGAGCTGTTTTTT. This encodes CASSQKGQSFGGNTGELFF.